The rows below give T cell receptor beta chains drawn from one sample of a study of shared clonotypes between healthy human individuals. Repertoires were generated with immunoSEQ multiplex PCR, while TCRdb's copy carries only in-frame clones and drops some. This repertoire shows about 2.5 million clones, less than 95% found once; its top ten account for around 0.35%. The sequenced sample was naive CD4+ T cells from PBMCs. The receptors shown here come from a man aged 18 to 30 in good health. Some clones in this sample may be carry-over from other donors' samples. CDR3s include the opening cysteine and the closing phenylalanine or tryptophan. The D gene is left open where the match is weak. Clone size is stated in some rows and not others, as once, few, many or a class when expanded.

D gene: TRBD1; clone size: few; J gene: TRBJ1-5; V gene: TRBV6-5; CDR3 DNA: TGTGCCAGCAGACGGGACAGGGCCAATCAGCCCCAGCATTTT; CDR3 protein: CASRRDRANQPQHF
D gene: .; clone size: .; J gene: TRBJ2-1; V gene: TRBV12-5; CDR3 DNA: TGTGCTAGTGGTAGGGACAGCGGGATCAATGAGCAGTTCTTC; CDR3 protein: CASGRDSGINEQFF
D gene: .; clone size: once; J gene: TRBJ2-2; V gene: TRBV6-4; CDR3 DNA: TGTGCCAGCAGTGACCCACGAGGGCTGAGGCCGGCCGGGGAGCTGTTTTTT; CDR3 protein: CASSDPRGLRPAGELFF
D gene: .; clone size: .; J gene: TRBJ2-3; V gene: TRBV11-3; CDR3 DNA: TGTGCCAGCAGCTTAGACAGGGATACGCAGTATTTT; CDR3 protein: CASSLDRDTQYF
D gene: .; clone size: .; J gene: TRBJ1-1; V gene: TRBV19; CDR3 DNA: TGTGCCAGTAGTGCCTTACAACTGAACACTGAAGCTTTCTTT; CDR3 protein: CASSALQLNTEAFF
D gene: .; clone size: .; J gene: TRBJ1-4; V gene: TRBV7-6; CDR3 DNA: TGTGCCAGCAGCTTAATGACGGGCGGGACTAATGAAAAACTGTTTTTT; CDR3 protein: CASSLMTGGTNEKLFF
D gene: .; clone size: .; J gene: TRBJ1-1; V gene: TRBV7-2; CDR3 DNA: TGTGCCAGCAGCTCGACTGGGTTAGGGAACACTGAAGCTTTCTTT; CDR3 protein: CASSSTGLGNTEAFF
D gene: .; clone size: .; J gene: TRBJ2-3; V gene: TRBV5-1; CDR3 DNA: TGCGCCAGCAGCTCCGGACGGAACACAGATACGCAGTATTTT; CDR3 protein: CASSSGRNTDTQYF
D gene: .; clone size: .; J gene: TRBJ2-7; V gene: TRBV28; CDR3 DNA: TGTGCCAGCCACGCCGGTGGGGTAGCCTACGAGCAGTACTTC; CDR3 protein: CASHAGGVAYEQYF
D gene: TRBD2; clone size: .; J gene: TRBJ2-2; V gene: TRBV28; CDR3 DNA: TGTGCCCGACGGGGCGGGAGCTTGGTCAGGGGGGAGCTGTTTTTT; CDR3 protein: CARRGGSLVRGELFF
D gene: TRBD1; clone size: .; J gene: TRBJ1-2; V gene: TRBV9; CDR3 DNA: TGTGCCAGCAGCCCACCCGGAAGGACAGGAGGGAAAACTAACTATGGCTACACCTTC; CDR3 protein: CASSPPGRTGGKTNYGYTF
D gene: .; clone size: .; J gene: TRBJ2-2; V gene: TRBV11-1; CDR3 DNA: TGTGCCAGCAGGCGGGATACGAACACCGGGGAGCTGTTTTTT; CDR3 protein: CASRRDTNTGELFF
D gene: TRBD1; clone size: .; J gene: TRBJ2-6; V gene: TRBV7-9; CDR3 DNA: TGTGCCAGCAGCTTATCGGGACAGGGTAGCTCTGGGGCCAACGTCCTGACTTTC; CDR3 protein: CASSLSGQGSSGANVLTF
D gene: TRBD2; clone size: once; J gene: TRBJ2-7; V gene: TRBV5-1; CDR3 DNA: TGCGCCAGCGGGGGGGGACCCTACGAGCAGTACTTC; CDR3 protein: CASGGGPYEQYF
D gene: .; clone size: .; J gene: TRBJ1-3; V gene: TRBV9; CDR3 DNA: TGTGCCAGCAGCGTAGACGACAGCGGAAACACCATATATTTT; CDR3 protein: CASSVDDSGNTIYF
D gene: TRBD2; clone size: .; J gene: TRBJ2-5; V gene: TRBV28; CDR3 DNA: TGTGCCAGCAGCCCCGGGGGGGGTTTTGGGGAGACCCAGTACTTC; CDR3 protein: CASSPGGGFGETQYF
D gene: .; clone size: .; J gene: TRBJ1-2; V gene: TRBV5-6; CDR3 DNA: TGTGCCAGCAGCTTGGTAGCCAGGGGAGGAGGCTACACCTTC; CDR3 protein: CASSLVARGGGYTF
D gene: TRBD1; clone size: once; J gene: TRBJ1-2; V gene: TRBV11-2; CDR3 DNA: TGTGCCAGCAGCTCCTACCGACCGGGACAGGTATCCTATGGTGGCTACACCTTC; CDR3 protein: CASSSYRPGQVSYGGYTF
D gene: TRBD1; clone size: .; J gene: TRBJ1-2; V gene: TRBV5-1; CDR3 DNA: TGCGCCAGCAGCTATCCGCCCCCGGGACAGGGGAACTATGGCTACACCTTC; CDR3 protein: CASSYPPPGQGNYGYTF
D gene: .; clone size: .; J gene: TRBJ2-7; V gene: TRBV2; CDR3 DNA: TGTGCCAGCAGACACTGGACAGCCGAGCAGTACTTC; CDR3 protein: CASRHWTAEQYF
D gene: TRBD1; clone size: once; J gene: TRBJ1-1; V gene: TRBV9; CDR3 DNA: TGTGCCAGCAGTGGCAGGGACAGACCGAACACTGAAGCTTTCTTT; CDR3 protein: CASSGRDRPNTEAFF
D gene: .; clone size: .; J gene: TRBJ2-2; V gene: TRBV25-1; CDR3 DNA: TGTGCCAGCAGTTGGGGGTTAAACACCGGGGAGCTGTTTTTT; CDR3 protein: CASSWGLNTGELFF
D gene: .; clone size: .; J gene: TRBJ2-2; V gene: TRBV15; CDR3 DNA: TGTGCCACCAGCAGAGGGGGCGAGCGGAACACCGGGGAGCTGTTTTTT; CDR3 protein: CATSRGGERNTGELFF
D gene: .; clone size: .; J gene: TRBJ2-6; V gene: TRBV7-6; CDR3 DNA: TGTGCCAGCAGCCCCCCGGGCTCTGGGGCCAACGTCCTGACTTTC; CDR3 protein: CASSPPGSGANVLTF
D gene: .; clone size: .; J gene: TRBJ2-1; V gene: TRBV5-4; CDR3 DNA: TGTGCCAGCAGCTACCAGGTCAGAGACAATGAGCAGTTCTTC; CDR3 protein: CASSYQVRDNEQFF
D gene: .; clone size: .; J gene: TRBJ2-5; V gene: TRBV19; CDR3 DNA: TGTGCCAGTAGTATGATGCGAGAGACCCAGTACTTC; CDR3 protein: CASSMMRETQYF
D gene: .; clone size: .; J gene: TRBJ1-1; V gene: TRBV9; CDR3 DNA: TGTGCCAGCAGCGCCGACATGAACACTGAAGCTTTCTTT; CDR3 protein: CASSADMNTEAFF
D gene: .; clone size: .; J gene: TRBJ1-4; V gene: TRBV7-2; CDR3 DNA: TGTGCCAGCAGCTTATTCAGGGAAAATGAAAAACTGTTTTTT; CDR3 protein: CASSLFRENEKLFF
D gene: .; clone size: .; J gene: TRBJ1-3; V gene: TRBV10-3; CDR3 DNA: TGTGCCATCAGTGAGTTTGGGTCCAACTCTGGAAACACCATATATTTT; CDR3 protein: CAISEFGSNSGNTIYF
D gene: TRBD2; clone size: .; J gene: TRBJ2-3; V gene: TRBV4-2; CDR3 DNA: TGTGCCAGCAGCCAAGGGGCGATGACTAGCAGATACACAGATACGCAGTATTTT; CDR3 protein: CASSQGAMTSRYTDTQYF
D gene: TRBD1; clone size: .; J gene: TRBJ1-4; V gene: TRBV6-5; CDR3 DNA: TGTGCCAGCAGTAACGTACAGGGGGGGAGTGAAAAACTGTTTTTT; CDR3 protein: CASSNVQGGSEKLFF
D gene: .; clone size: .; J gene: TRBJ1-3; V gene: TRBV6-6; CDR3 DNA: TGTGCCAGCAGTTTGGCGTACACCATATATTTT; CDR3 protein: CASSLAYTIYF
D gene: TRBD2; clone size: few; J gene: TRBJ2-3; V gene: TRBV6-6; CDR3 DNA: TGTGCCAGCAGCCGGCTAGCGGGAGGGGGAGATACGCAGTATTTT; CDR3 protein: CASSRLAGGGDTQYF
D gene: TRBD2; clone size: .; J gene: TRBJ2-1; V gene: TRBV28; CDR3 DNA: TGTGCCAGCAGTCCCCCCGTTTTGCGGGAGTACAATGAGCAGTTCTTC; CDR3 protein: CASSPPVLREYNEQFF
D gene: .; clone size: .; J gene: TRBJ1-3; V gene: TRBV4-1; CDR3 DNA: TGCGCCAGCAGCCAAGATCCGGACTACCCTGGAAACACCATATATTTT; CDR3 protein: CASSQDPDYPGNTIYF
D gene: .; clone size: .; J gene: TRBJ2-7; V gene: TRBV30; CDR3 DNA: TGTGCCTGGACGACAGGAGCCTACGAGCAGTACTTC; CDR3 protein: CAWTTGAYEQYF
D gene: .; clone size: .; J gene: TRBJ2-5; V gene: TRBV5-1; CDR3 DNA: TGCGCCAGCAGCTTGGTCCCGGGGAGAGTAGAGACCCAGTACTTC; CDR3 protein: CASSLVPGRVETQYF
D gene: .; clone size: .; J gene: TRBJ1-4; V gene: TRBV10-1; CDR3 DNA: TGCGCCAGCGGGCTGCGACGGGGGTTTTTT; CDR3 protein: CASGLRRGFF
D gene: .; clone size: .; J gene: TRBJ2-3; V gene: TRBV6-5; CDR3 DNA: TGTGCCAGCAGTTACGGCGGGTCCCGACCCCTTCCGCAGTATTTT; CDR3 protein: CASSYGGSRPLPQYF
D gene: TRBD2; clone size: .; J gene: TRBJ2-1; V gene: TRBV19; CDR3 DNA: TGTGCCAGTAGTATCACCACCGGGACTAGCGGGAGCAATGAGCAGTTCTTC; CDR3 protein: CASSITTGTSGSNEQFF
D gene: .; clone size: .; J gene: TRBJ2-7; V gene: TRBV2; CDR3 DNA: TGTGCCAGCAGTCGGTTGGTTGGGGGCTCCGAGCAGTACTTC; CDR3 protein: CASSRLVGGSEQYF
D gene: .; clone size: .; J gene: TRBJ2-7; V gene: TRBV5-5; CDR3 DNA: TGTGCCAGCAGCTTGGCGGGTTTCGAGCAGTACTTC; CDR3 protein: CASSLAGFEQYF
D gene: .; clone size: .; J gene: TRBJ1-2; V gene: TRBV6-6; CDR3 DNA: TGTGCCAGCAGTGGGACATTTAACTATGGCTACACCTTC; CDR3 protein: CASSGTFNYGYTF
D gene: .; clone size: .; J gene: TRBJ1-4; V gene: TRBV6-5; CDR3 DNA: TGTGCCAGCAGTCAGAGAGGGTCTAATGAAAAACTGTTTTTT; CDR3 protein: CASSQRGSNEKLFF
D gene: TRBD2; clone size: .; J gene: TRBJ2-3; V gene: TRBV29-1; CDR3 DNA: TGCAGCGTTGAAAGCGGGAGAGCAACAGATACGCAGTATTTT; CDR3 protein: CSVESGRATDTQYF
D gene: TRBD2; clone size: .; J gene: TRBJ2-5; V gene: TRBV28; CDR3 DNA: TGTGCCAGCAGTTTCGGGAGGGGGGGCGAGACCCAGTACTTC; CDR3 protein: CASSFGRGGETQYF
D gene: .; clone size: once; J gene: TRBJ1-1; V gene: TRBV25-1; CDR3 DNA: TGTGCCAGCAGTGAATCGGTAGCTGGGACTGAAGCTTTCTTT; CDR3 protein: CASSESVAGTEAFF
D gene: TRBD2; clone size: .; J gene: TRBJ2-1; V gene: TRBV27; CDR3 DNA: TGTGCCAGCAGTTTAGGGAGCGGGAGCCCCAATGAGCAGTTCTTC; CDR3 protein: CASSLGSGSPNEQFF
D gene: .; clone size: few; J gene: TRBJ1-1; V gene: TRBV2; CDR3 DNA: TGTGCCAGCAGTGTAATAGGCATCGACACTGAAGCTTTCTTT; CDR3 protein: CASSVIGIDTEAFF
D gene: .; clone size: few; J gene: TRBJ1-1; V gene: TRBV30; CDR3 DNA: TGTGCCTGTACCAAGGGGGGCCCTGAAGCTTTCTTT; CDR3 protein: CACTKGGPEAFF
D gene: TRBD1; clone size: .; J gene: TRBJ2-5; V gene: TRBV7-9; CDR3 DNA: TGTGCCAGCAGCTTCGGGACAGGGATCCAAGAGACCCAGTACTTC; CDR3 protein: CASSFGTGIQETQYF
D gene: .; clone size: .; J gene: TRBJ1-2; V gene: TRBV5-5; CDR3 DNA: TGTGCCAGCAGCTTGGTGCAGGGCTTGCCCTATGGCTACACCTTC; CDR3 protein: CASSLVQGLPYGYTF
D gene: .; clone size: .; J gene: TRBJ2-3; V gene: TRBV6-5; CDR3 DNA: TGTGCCAGCAGCCTAAACAGGGCGGGTGGTACGCAGTATTTT; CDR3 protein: CASSLNRAGGTQYF
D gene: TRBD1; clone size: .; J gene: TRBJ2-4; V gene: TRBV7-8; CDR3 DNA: TGTGCCAGCAGCAAACACGGGACAGGGAGTAAGCTAGCCAAAAACATTCAGTACTTC; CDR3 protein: CASSKHGTGSKLAKNIQYF
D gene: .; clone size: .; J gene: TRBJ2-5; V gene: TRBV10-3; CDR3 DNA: TGTGCCACCAAACAGGTAGAAGAGACCCAGTACTTC; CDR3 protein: CATKQVEETQYF
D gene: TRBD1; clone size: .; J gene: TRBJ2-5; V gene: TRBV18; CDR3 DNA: TGTGCCAGCTCACCTCAGGGGGCTGAAGAGACCCAGTACTTC; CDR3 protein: CASSPQGAEETQYF
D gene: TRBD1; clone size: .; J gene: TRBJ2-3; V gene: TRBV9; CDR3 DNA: TGTGCCAGCAGCTCCCGACTCATAACAGGGGCGGATACGCAGTATTTT; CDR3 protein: CASSSRLITGADTQYF
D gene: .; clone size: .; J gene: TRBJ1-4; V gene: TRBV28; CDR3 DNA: TGTGCCAGCGGGGGGGCGGGTGAAAAACTGTTTTTT; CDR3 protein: CASGGAGEKLFF
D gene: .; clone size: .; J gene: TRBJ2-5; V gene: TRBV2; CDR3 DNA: TGTGCGAGGGAGGGGGGCGCCGAGGAGACCCAGTACTTC; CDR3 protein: CAREGGAEETQYF